These 12 T cell receptor beta chains came from one sample sequenced in a study of CD8+ T cells in alopecia areata. Extracted from the samples, RNA was reverse transcribed into cDNA to serve as the sequencing template. Assay used: immunoSEQ multiplex PCR; TCRdb lists only in-frame clones, some missing. The repertoire holds about 190,000 clones, with approximately 57% as singletons. The treatment is: oral pan-JAK inhibitor, 5-10 mg twice daily. The sample consisted of CD4+ T cells sorted from blood, taken at week 24, from a patient treated with tofacitinib. The receptors were sampled from a human donor with alopecia areata.

This clone was detected only a few times. This sequence joins TRBV14 and TRBJ2-7; the D call may be TRBD1 or TRBD2 (5 bases each). The CDR3 contains 12 residues. Germline CDR1 reads SGHDN; CDR2 reads FVKESK. Trimming removed 8 bases from V and 5 bases from J, with 13 bases in between. For the CDR3, the DNA is TGTGCCAGCCCCGATGGGGGAAACGAGCAGTACTTC. Amino acid sequence: CASPDGGNEQYF.

This chain links TRBV5-1 with TRBJ2-7; D is unclear. This CDR3 region has 15 residues. V lost 1 base to trimming and J lost 0 bases, with 11 bases between them. Germline CDR1 and CDR2: SGHRS and YFSETQ. CDR3 amino acids: CASSLLTTSSYEQYF. For the CDR3, the DNA is TGCGCCAGCAGCTTGCTTACCACGAGCTCCTACGAGCAGTACTTC. The full variable domain, in which reference TRBV5-1 and TRBJ2-7 provide the parts outside the CDR3, is KAGVTQTPRYLIKTRGQQVTLSCSPISGHRSVSWYQQTPGQGLQFLFEYFSETQRNKGNFPGRFSGRQFSNSRSEMNVSTLELGDSALYLCASSLLTTSSYEQYFGPGTRLTVT.

This clone was recorded once. The chain links TRBV30 to TRBJ1-2, with TRBD1 matching over 7 bases. The CDR3 contains 14 residues. CDR1 GTSNPN and CDR2 SVGIG come from the germline V gene (reference sequence). Trimming at V came to 7 bases and at J to 2 bases, leaving 10 bases not matched to a gene. CDR3 in DNA: TGTGCCTCGGACAGGCGAAAGCCCAACTATGGCTACACCTTC. It is translated as CASDRRKPNYGYTF.

The sample holds a few counts of this clone. This chain links TRBV19 with TRBJ1-6; D gene unclear. The CDR3 consists of 13 residues. V was pared by 9 bases and J by 5 bases, with 11 bases between. CDR1 LNHDA and CDR2 SQIVND come from the germline V gene (reference sequence). DNA of the CDR3: TGTGCCAGCAGGACCCACAATAATTCACCCCTCCACTTT. This translates into CASRTHNNSPLHF.

This clone was found a few times. V and J are TRBV19 and TRBJ1-1; possibly TRBD1 for D (6 bases). Between the trimmed V and J ends, which lost 4 bases and 2 bases, there was a span of 11 bases. The germline V gene has CDR1 LNHDA and CDR2 SQIVND (reference sequence). This CDR3 spans 14 amino acids. The DNA for the CDR3 is TGTGCCAGTAGTACTCTGGACAGAAACACTGAAGCTTTCTTT. Residues: CASSTLDRNTEAFF.

The gene calls are TRBV29-1 and TRBJ2-3; no clear D gene. V lost 4 bases and J 4 bases, leaving 12 bases between the germline ends. Germline-derived CDR1 and CDR2 are SQVTM and ANQGSEA. The CDR3 totals 13 residues. CDR3 amino acids: CSVAPRFSDTQYF. CDR3 coding DNA: TGCAGCGTTGCTCCCAGGTTCTCAGATACGCAGTATTTT.

V usage is TRBV5-1 and J usage is TRBJ2-1; TRBD1 matches 9 bases. The junction had 10 bases not matched to a gene; V was cut back by 4 bases and J by 8 bases. The CDR3 extends over 15 amino acids. Germline V CDR1 and CDR2: SGHRS, YFSETQ. The CDR3 DNA sequence: TGCGCCAGCAGCATACAGGGGGCCGAGAGGGATGAGCAGTTCTTC. Protein sequence: CASSIQGAERDEQFF. Full variable domain (remainder filled in from reference TRBV5-1 and TRBJ2-1): KAGVTQTPRYLIKTRGQQVTLSCSPISGHRSVSWYQQTPGQGLQFLFEYFSETQRNKGNFPGRFSGRQFSNSRSEMNVSTLELGDSALYLCASSIQGAERDEQFFGPGTRLTVL.

This chain uses TRBV29-1 with TRBJ2-1; TRBD2 matches at 7 bases. Looked up from germline, CDR1 is SQVTM and CDR2 is ANQGSEA. With V trimmed by 4 bases and J by 4 bases, 7 bases remained unmatched. The CDR3 loop spans 14 amino acids. Here the CDR3 reads CSVVSGEGYNEQFF. DNA of the CDR3: TGCAGCGTTGTAAGCGGGGAAGGGTACAATGAGCAGTTCTTC.

This clone was detected only once. The chain employs TRBV15 and TRBJ1-6; D not certain. Trimming removed 8 bases at V and 0 bases at J, with 17 bases between. Germline V gene data show CDR1 as LNHNV and CDR2 as YYDKDF (reference sequence). The CDR3 sequence is 17 residues long. The CDR3 loop reads CATAYSLTDSYNSPLHF. DNA for the CDR3: TGTGCCACCGCCTACAGTCTTACAGACTCCTATAATTCACCCCTCCACTTT.

The V gene is TRBV5-1, the J gene TRBJ2-5; TRBD1 or TRBD2 may be the D gene (6 bases each). V shed 7 bases and J shed 4 bases, with 14 bases lying between them. This CDR3 region has 13 residues. CDR1 and CDR2 from the germline V gene are SGHRS and YFSETQ. CDR3: CASGGGQGETQYF. The CDR3 bases are TGCGCCAGCGGAGGGGGTCAGGGAGAGACCCAGTACTTC.

The chain's CDR3 is CATSRPAAGSPLHF. The CDR3 DNA reads as TGTGCCACCAGCAGGCCCGCCGCCGGTTCACCCCTCCACTTT. The V call is TRBV15, the J call TRBJ1-6; D remains unclear. Germline V lookup: CDR1 LNHNV, CDR2 YYDKDF (reference sequence). V dropped 3 bases and J dropped 9 bases, with 12 bases sitting between them. This CDR3 region has 14 residues.

The rearrangement links TRBV2 to TRBJ2-7; D unclear. Germline-derived CDR1 and CDR2 are SNHLY and FYNNEI. The CDR3 is made up of 11 amino acids. Trimming took off 4 bases at V and 7 bases at J, with 8 bases between the two ends. Here the CDR3 DNA reads TGTGCCAGCAGTGGATATTGGGAGCAGTACTTC. Translation: CASSGYWEQYF.